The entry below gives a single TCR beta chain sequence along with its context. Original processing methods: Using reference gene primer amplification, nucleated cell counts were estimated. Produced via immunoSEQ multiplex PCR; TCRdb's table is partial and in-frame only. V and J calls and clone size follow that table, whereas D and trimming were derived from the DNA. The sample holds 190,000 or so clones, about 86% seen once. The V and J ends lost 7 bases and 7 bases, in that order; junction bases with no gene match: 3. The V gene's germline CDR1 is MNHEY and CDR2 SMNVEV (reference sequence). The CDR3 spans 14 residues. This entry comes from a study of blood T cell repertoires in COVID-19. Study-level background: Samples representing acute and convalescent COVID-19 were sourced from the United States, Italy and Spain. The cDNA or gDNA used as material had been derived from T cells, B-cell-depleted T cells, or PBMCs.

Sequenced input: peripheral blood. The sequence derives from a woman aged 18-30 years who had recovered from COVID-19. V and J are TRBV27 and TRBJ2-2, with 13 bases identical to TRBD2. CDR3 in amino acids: CASTRLAGGGELFF. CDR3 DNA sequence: TGTGCCAGCACCCGACTAGCGGGAGGCGGGGAGCTGTTTTTT.